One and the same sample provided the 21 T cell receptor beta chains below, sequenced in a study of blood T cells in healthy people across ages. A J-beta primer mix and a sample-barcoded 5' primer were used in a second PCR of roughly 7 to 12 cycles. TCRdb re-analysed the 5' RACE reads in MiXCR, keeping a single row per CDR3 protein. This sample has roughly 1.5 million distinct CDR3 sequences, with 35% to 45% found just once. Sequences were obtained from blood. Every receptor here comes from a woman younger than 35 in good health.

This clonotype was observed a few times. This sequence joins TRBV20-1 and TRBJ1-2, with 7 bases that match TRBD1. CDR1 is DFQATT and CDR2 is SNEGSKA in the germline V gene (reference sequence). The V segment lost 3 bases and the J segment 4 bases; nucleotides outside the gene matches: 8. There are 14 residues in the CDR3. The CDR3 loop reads CSARDRRRGYGYTF. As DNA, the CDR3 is TGCAGTGCTAGGGACAGGCGGCGTGGCTATGGCTACACCTTC.

The DNA for the CDR3 is TGCAGTGCTCCAACCAGGGGGCACACTGAAGCTTTCTTT. Its protein is CSAPTRGHTEAFF. The chain carries TRBV20-1 and TRBJ1-1; 8 bases agree with TRBD1. The germline CDR1 and CDR2 sequences are DFQATT and SNEGSKA (reference sequence). V shed 5 bases and J 3 bases; nucleotides not matched to a gene: 5. The CDR3 has 13 amino acids.

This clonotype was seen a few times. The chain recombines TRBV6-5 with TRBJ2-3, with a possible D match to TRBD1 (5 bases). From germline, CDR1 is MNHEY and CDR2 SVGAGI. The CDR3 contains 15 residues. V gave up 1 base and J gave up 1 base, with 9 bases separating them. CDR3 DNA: TGTGCCAGCAGTTACTACGGCAGGGGCACAGATACGCAGTATTTT. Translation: CASSYYGRGTDTQYF.

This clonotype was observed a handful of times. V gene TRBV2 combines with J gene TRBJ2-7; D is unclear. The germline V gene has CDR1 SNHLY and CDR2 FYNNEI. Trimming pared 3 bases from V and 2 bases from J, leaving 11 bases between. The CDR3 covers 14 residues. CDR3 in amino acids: CASSDQGQTYEQYF. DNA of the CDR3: TGTGCCAGCAGTGACCAAGGTCAGACCTACGAGCAGTACTTC.

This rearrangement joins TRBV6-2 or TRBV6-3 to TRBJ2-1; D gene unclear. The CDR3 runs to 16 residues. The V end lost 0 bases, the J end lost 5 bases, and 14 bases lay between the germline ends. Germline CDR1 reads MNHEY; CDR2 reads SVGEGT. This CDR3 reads CASSYSSWIHDNEQFF. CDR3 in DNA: TGTGCCAGCAGTTACTCGAGTTGGATCCACGACAATGAGCAGTTCTTC.

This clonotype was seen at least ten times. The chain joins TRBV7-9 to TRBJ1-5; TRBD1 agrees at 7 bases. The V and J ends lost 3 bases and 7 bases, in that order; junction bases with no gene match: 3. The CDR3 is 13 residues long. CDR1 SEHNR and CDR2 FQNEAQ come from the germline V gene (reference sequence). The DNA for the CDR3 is TGTGCCAGCAGCTTTGGAGGGGGCCAGCCCCAGCATTTT. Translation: CASSFGGGQPQHF.

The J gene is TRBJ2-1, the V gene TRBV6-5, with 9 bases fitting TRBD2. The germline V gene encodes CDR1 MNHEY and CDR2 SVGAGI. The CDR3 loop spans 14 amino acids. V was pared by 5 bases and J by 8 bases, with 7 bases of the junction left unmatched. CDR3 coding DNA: TGTGCCAGCAGTGAGGCGGGAGGGCCTCATGAGCAGTTCTTC. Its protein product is CASSEAGGPHEQFF.

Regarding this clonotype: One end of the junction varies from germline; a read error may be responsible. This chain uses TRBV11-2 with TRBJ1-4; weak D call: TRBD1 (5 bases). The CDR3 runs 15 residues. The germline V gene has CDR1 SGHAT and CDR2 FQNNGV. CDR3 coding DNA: TGTACCAGCAGCTTAGATCTCCAGGGTTACGAAAAACTGTTTTTT. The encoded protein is CTSSLDLQGYEKLFF.

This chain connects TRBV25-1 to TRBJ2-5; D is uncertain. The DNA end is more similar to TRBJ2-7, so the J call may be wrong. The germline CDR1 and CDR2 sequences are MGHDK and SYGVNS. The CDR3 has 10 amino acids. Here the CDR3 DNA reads TGTGCCAGCACTGGTTACGAGCAGTACTTC. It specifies CASTGYEQYF.

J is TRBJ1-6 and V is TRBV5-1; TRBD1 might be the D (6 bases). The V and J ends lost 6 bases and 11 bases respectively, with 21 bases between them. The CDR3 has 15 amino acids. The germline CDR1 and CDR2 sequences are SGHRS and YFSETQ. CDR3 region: CASTPQGRDGAPLHF. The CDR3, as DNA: TGCGCCAGCACTCCGCAGGGGCGCGATGGGGCACCCCTCCACTTT.

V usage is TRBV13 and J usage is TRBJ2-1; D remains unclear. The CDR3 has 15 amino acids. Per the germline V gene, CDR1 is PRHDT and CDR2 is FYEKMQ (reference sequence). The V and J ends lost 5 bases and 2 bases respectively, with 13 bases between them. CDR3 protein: CASSQRRMAYNEQFF. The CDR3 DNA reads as TGTGCCAGCAGCCAACGTAGGATGGCCTACAATGAGCAGTTCTTC.

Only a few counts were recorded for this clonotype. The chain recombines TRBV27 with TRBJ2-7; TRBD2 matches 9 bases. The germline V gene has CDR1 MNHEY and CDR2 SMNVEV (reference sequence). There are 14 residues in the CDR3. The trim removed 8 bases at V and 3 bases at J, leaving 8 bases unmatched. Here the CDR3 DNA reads TGTGCCAGCCGCCCACTAGCGGGCTTCTACGAGCAGTACTTC. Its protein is CASRPLAGFYEQYF.

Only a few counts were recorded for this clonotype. The CDR3 DNA is TGTGCCAGCAGCGATAGCGGGAGGGCCTCCTACGAGCAGTACTTC. It is translated as CASSDSGRASYEQYF. The V gene is TRBV7-2, the J gene TRBJ2-7; 11 positions agree with TRBD2. The V segment lost 5 bases and the J segment 0 bases; nucleotides outside the gene matches: 3. CDR1 and CDR2 from the germline V gene are SGHTA and FQGNSA. The length of the CDR3 is 15 residues.

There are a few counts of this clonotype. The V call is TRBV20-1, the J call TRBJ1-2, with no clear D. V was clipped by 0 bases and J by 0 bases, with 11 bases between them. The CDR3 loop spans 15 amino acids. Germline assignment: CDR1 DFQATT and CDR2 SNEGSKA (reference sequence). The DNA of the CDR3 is TGCAGTGCTAGAGATTTCGGGATTCCTAACTATGGCTACACCTTC. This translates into CSARDFGIPNYGYTF.

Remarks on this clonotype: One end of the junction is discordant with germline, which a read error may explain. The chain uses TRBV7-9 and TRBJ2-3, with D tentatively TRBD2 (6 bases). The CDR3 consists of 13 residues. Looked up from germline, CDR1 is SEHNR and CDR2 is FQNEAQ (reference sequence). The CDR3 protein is CVSKEGFTDTQYF. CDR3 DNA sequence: TGTGTCAGCAAGGAGGGATTCACAGATACGCAGTATTTT.

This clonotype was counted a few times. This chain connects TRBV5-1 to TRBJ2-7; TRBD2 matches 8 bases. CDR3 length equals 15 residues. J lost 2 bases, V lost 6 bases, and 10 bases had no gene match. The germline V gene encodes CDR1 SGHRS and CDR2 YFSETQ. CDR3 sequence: CASTPGLVTTYEQYF. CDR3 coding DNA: TGCGCCAGCACCCCGGGACTAGTAACGACCTACGAGCAGTACTTC.

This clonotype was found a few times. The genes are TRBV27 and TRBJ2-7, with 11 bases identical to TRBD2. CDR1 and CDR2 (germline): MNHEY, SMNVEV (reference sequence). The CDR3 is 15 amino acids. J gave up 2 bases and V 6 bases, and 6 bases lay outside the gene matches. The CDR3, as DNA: TGTGCCAGCAGCCTAGCGGGAGGAACTCCCTACGAGCAGTACTTC. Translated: CASSLAGGTPYEQYF.

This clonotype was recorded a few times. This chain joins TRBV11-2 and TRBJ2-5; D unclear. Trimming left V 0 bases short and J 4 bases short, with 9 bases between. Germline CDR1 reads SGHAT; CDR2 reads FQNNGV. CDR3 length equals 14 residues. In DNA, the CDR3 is TGTGCCAGCAGCTTAGATCCATCGATAGAGACCCAGTACTTC. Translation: CASSLDPSIETQYF.

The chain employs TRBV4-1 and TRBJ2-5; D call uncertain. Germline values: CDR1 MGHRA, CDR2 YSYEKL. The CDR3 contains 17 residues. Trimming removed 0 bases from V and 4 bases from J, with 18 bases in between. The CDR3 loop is CASSQEEAFGYSETQYF. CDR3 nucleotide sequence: TGCGCCAGCAGCCAAGAAGAAGCTTTTGGCTACTCAGAGACCCAGTACTTC.

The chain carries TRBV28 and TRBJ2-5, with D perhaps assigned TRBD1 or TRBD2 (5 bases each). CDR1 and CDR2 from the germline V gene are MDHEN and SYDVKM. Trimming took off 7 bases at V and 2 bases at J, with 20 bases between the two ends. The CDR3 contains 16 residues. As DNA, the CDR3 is TGTGCCAGCATGGCCCGGGACCCCAACCGGCAAGAGACCCAGTACTTC. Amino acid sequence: CASMARDPNRQETQYF.

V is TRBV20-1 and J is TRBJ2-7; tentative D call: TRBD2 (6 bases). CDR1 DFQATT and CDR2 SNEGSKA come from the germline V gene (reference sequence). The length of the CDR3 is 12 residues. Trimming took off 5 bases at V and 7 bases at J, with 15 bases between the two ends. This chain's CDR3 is CSALGGYNEQYF. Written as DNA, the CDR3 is TGCAGTGCTCTGGGGGGATACAATGAGCAGTACTTC.